Listed below are T cell receptor beta chains from one sample, sequenced in a study of blood T cell repertoires in COVID-19. TCRdb's copy holds only in-frame clones and misses some; the assay was immunoSEQ multiplex PCR. The sample carries 150,000 to 200,000 clones, more than 65% recorded once. Material for sequencing was peripheral blood. The origin of the receptors is a human donor with acute or convalescent COVID-19. The donor label of this sample is uncertain. CDR3s include the opening cysteine and the closing phenylalanine or tryptophan. D genes are given only for firm matches. The size field is filled for only some rows; it gives once, few, many or a size class.

V gene: TRBV10-1; clone size: NA; D gene: TRBD2; J gene: TRBJ2-7; CDR3 protein: CASFIPGLAGSSYEQYF; CDR3 DNA: TGCGCCAGCTTCATACCGGGACTAGCGGGAAGCTCCTACGAGCAGTACTTC
V gene: TRBV15; clone size: NA; D gene: NA; J gene: TRBJ1-6; CDR3 protein: CATSREGGTGNSPLHF; CDR3 DNA: TGTGCCACCAGCAGAGAAGGGGGAACAGGGAATTCACCCCTCCACTTT
V gene: TRBV19; clone size: NA; D gene: TRBD2; J gene: TRBJ2-3; CDR3 protein: CASSIASSGRADTQYF; CDR3 DNA: TGTGCCAGTAGTATAGCCTCTAGCGGGAGAGCAGATACGCAGTATTTT
V gene: TRBV3-1/TRBV3-2; clone size: NA; D gene: TRBD1; J gene: TRBJ2-7; CDR3 protein: CASSQAGDRVQDF; CDR3 DNA: TGTGCCAGCAGCCAAGCCGGGGACAGGGTACAGGACTTC
V gene: TRBV5-1; clone size: NA; D gene: NA; J gene: TRBJ2-3; CDR3 protein: CASTSDTPLQYF; CDR3 DNA: TGCGCCAGCACCTCAGATACCCCTCTTCAGTATTTT
V gene: TRBV5-4; clone size: few; D gene: NA; J gene: TRBJ2-2; CDR3 protein: CASIPNRGAGNTGELFF; CDR3 DNA: TGTGCCAGCATCCCGAACCGGGGGGCGGGAAACACCGGGGAGCTGTTTTTT
V gene: TRBV30; clone size: NA; D gene: NA; J gene: TRBJ2-1; CDR3 protein: CAWRRGGNSYNEQFF; CDR3 DNA: TGTGCCTGGAGGAGGGGCGGGAACTCCTACAATGAGCAGTTCTTC
V gene: TRBV18; clone size: NA; D gene: NA; J gene: TRBJ1-1; CDR3 protein: CASSFDRHTEAFF; CDR3 DNA: TGTGCCAGCTCCTTTGACAGGCACACTGAAGCTTTCTTT
V gene: TRBV5-1; clone size: NA; D gene: TRBD2; J gene: TRBJ2-1; CDR3 protein: CASSLNGLAGTNEQFF; CDR3 DNA: TGCGCCAGCAGCTTGAACGGACTAGCGGGGACCAATGAGCAGTTCTTC
V gene: TRBV12-3/TRBV12-4; clone size: NA; D gene: NA; J gene: TRBJ1-2; CDR3 protein: CASSPGRNGYTF; CDR3 DNA: TGTGCCAGCAGTCCAGGGAGGAATGGCTACACCTTC
V gene: TRBV6-5; clone size: NA; D gene: NA; J gene: TRBJ2-1; CDR3 protein: CASSYSGVGEQFF; CDR3 DNA: TGTGCCAGCAGTTACTCCGGGGTGGGTGAGCAGTTCTTC
V gene: TRBV6-5; clone size: NA; D gene: TRBD1; J gene: TRBJ2-2; CDR3 protein: CASRGQGARTGELFF; CDR3 DNA: TGTGCCAGCAGAGGACAGGGGGCGAGGACCGGGGAGCTGTTTTTT
V gene: TRBV19; clone size: NA; D gene: NA; J gene: TRBJ2-7; CDR3 protein: CASSIADGSSYEQYF; CDR3 DNA: TGTGCCAGTAGTATAGCTGACGGGAGCTCCTACGAGCAGTACTTC
V gene: TRBV7-9; clone size: NA; D gene: TRBD1; J gene: TRBJ2-7; CDR3 protein: CASSLVQGHEQYF; CDR3 DNA: TGTGCCAGCAGCTTGGTACAGGGGCACGAGCAGTACTTC
V gene: TRBV19; clone size: NA; D gene: NA; J gene: TRBJ2-1; CDR3 protein: CASSGGPEQFF; CDR3 DNA: TGTGCCAGTAGTGGCGGGCCTGAGCAGTTCTTC
V gene: TRBV20-1; clone size: NA; D gene: NA; J gene: TRBJ2-3; CDR3 protein: CSASDSRPGNTQYF; CDR3 DNA: TGCAGTGCTAGTGATTCTAGACCCGGGAATACGCAGTATTTT
V gene: TRBV7-8; clone size: once; D gene: TRBD2; J gene: TRBJ2-5; CDR3 protein: CASLPGGETQYF; CDR3 DNA: TGTGCCAGCCTTCCCGGGGGGGAGACCCAGTACTTC
V gene: TRBV7-3; clone size: few; D gene: TRBD2; J gene: TRBJ2-3; CDR3 protein: CASSSGLSGAQSDTQYF; CDR3 DNA: TGTGCCAGCAGCTCCGGTCTAAGCGGGGCACAGTCGGATACGCAGTATTTT
V gene: TRBV9; clone size: once; D gene: TRBD1; J gene: TRBJ1-5; CDR3 protein: CASSVNDRGVQPQHF; CDR3 DNA: TGTGCCAGCAGCGTAAACGACAGGGGGGTTCAGCCCCAGCATTTT
V gene: TRBV15; clone size: once; D gene: NA; J gene: TRBJ1-5; CDR3 protein: CATSRDKILDFYSNQPQHF; CDR3 DNA: TGTGCCACCAGCAGAGATAAAATTTTGGACTTTTATAGCAATCAGCCCCAGCATTTT
V gene: TRBV18; clone size: NA; D gene: TRBD1; J gene: TRBJ1-2; CDR3 protein: CASSPPTQGAGYTF; CDR3 DNA: TGTGCCAGCTCACCTCCTACACAGGGGGCAGGCTACACCTTC
V gene: TRBV19; clone size: NA; D gene: NA; J gene: TRBJ1-5; CDR3 protein: CASSPGVGQPQHF; CDR3 DNA: TGTGCCAGTAGTCCAGGGGTGGGTCAGCCCCAGCATTTT
V gene: TRBV9; clone size: NA; D gene: NA; J gene: TRBJ2-6; CDR3 protein: CASRGTGANVLTF; CDR3 DNA: TGTGCCAGCCGGGGAACCGGGGCCAACGTCCTGACTTTC
V gene: TRBV5-1; clone size: many; D gene: NA; J gene: TRBJ1-5; CDR3 protein: CASSVDGFSNQPQHF; CDR3 DNA: TGCGCCAGCAGCGTGGACGGGTTTAGCAATCAGCCCCAGCATTTT
V gene: TRBV7-2; clone size: NA; D gene: NA; J gene: TRBJ2-7; CDR3 protein: CASSSFLSYEQYF; CDR3 DNA: TGTGCCAGCAGCTCTTTCCTTTCCTACGAGCAGTACTTC
V gene: TRBV27; clone size: once; D gene: NA; J gene: TRBJ2-3; CDR3 protein: CASSRTTQGYDTDTQYF; CDR3 DNA: TGTGCCAGCAGTCGAACTACTCAGGGGTATGACACAGATACGCAGTATTTT
V gene: TRBV5-1; clone size: once; D gene: NA; J gene: TRBJ2-1; CDR3 protein: CASSLVTSNEQFF; CDR3 DNA: TGCGCCAGCAGCTTGGTTACTAGCAATGAGCAGTTCTTC
V gene: TRBV7-9; clone size: NA; D gene: TRBD2; J gene: TRBJ2-1; CDR3 protein: CASSLTPVVAGGHNEQFF; CDR3 DNA: TGTGCCAGCAGCTTAACGCCCGTAGTAGCGGGAGGTCACAATGAGCAGTTCTTC
V gene: TRBV2; clone size: NA; D gene: TRBD1; J gene: TRBJ1-1; CDR3 protein: CASQTQGANTEAFF; CDR3 DNA: TGTGCCAGCCAAACCCAGGGGGCGAACACTGAAGCTTTCTTT
V gene: TRBV9; clone size: NA; D gene: NA; J gene: TRBJ2-6; CDR3 protein: CASSVDPGSVSGANVLTF; CDR3 DNA: TGTGCCAGCAGCGTAGACCCAGGGTCTGTCTCTGGGGCCAACGTCCTGACTTTC
V gene: TRBV2; clone size: NA; D gene: NA; J gene: TRBJ2-3; CDR3 protein: CASTGVGGTDTQYF; CDR3 DNA: TGTGCCAGCACGGGGGTGGGGGGCACAGATACGCAGTATTTT
V gene: TRBV19; clone size: NA; D gene: NA; J gene: TRBJ1-1; CDR3 protein: CASSAWPIGANTEAFF; CDR3 DNA: TGTGCCAGTAGTGCCTGGCCCATAGGGGCGAACACTGAAGCTTTCTTT
V gene: TRBV30; clone size: NA; D gene: NA; J gene: TRBJ1-3; CDR3 protein: CAWRAAGGNTIYF; CDR3 DNA: TGTGCCTGGAGGGCCGCAGGGGGAAACACCATATATTTT
V gene: TRBV5-1; clone size: NA; D gene: NA; J gene: TRBJ1-2; CDR3 protein: CASSWGDVGYTF; CDR3 DNA: TGCGCCAGCAGCTGGGGGGACGTTGGCTACACCTTC
V gene: TRBV5-1; clone size: NA; D gene: TRBD1; J gene: TRBJ2-2; CDR3 protein: CASSPERTGTGELFF; CDR3 DNA: TGCGCCAGCAGCCCCGAAAGGACAGGCACCGGGGAGCTGTTTTTT
V gene: TRBV21-1; clone size: once; D gene: NA; J gene: TRBJ1-4; CDR3 protein: CASAYIATNEKLFF; CDR3 DNA: TGTGCCAGCGCTTACATTGCAACTAATGAAAAACTGTTTTTT
V gene: TRBV15; clone size: NA; D gene: NA; J gene: TRBJ1-5; CDR3 protein: CATSRGRDSNQPQHF; CDR3 DNA: TGTGCCACCAGCAGGGGGCGGGATAGCAATCAGCCCCAGCATTTT
V gene: TRBV10-2; clone size: NA; D gene: TRBD2; J gene: TRBJ2-7; CDR3 protein: CARGLAGSYEQYF; CDR3 DNA: TGCGCCAGAGGACTAGCGGGTTCCTACGAGCAGTACTTC
V gene: TRBV4-1; clone size: once; D gene: TRBD2; J gene: TRBJ2-7; CDR3 protein: CASSPTDLGLAGGEQYF; CDR3 DNA: TGCGCCAGCAGCCCAACAGACCTGGGACTAGCGGGGGGTGAGCAGTACTTC
V gene: TRBV28; clone size: NA; D gene: TRBD2; J gene: TRBJ2-2; CDR3 protein: CASRALLAGGVTGELFF; CDR3 DNA: TGTGCCAGCAGAGCCCTCCTAGCGGGAGGGGTGACCGGGGAGCTGTTTTTT